This TCR beta chain derives from a study of naive and memory T cell subsets. Ligated cDNA underwent four rounds of PCR with nested alpha and beta constant region primers and SP2. For blood and skin samples, reverse transcription used TCR alpha and beta constant primers. TCRdb called the 5' RACE reads again in MiXCR, with one record for every CDR3 protein. The table includes about 48,000 distinct CDR3 sequences, about 4.4% detected once. Study-wide results and caveats: This RNA-based method may be sensitive to activation-related transcript changes.

A UMI-containing oligonucleotide was joined by 3' ligation to the TCR cDNA template. Cells were not sorted; total RNA input targeted roughly 1 to 1000 ng. This clonotype came up many times. Its cognate antigen is unknown. This clonotype was obtained from a female donor in good health.

CDR3 in DNA: TGTGCCAGTAGTATAGCCTCGGGTTACCAAGAGACCCAGTACTTC. It translates to CASSIASGYQETQYF. J is TRBJ2-5 and V is TRBV19, with D hard to call. Germline lookup yields CDR1 LNHDA and CDR2 SQIVND (reference sequence). The V end was cut by 1 base, the J end by 0 bases, with 9 bases between. This CDR3 spans 15 amino acids.